Shown below are 30 T cell receptor beta chains from a single sample sequenced in a study of T-cell memory formation after mild COVID-19 (dated by TCRdb to about 2021). Library creation used 5' RACE. TCRdb names Illumina NovaSeq 6000 as the instrument used. TCRdb reprocessed the public reads (quality trimming at Q25 with fastp, clone calling with MiXCR) and kept in-frame beta chains. Entries that share a CDR3 protein sequence are merged under the most common genes and DNA. This sample lists roughly 170,000 distinct CDR3 sequences; about a fifth were detected once. The ten largest clones capture 23% of the sample. The sample was PBMCs or a T cell subset sorted from them (not recorded which). These receptors all stem from an adult woman who had mild COVID-19 (a few samples of this study predate the infection). The sample titles of this study are shuffled in the database, so cell type and time point are left out; the donor was told from shared clones.

This clonotype was seen only a few times. The V gene is TRBV6-2 or TRBV6-3, the J gene TRBJ1-1, with 10 bases identical to TRBD1. The CDR3 consists of 17 residues. Germline V CDR1 and CDR2: MNHEY, SVGEGT. V was pared by 0 bases and J by 1 base, with 5 bases of the junction left unmatched. This chain's CDR3 is CASSYSRDRGGNTEAFF. The CDR3, as DNA: TGTGCCAGCAGTTACTCGCGGGACAGGGGAGGGAACACTGAAGCTTTCTTT.

This clonotype was recorded at least ten times. The rearrangement joins TRBV4-3 to TRBJ2-1, with 9 bases identical to TRBD2. V gave up 0 bases and J gave up 7 bases; unmatched junction bases: 10. Germline CDR1 is LGHNA and CDR2 is YSLEER. The CDR3 sequence is 17 residues long. Written as DNA, the CDR3 is TGCGCCAGCAGCCAAGATCTCGGGGCGGGAGGGGGGAATGAGCAGTTCTTC. This encodes CASSQDLGAGGGNEQFF.

The table lists this clonotype with a few counts. This chain links TRBV7-8 with TRBJ2-2; D remains unclear. V was pared by 5 bases and J by 1 base, with 11 bases between. The CDR3 totals 15 residues. Germline CDR1 SGHVS, CDR2 FQNEAQ. The CDR3 sequence is CASSPGPVNTGELFF. As DNA, the CDR3 is TGTGCCAGCAGCCCCGGACCGGTGAACACCGGGGAGCTGTTTTTT. Variable domain in full (rest from reference TRBV7-8 and TRBJ2-2): GAGVSQSPRYKVAKRGQDVALRCDPISGHVSLFWYQQALGQGPEFLTYFQNEAQLDKSGLPSDRFFAERPEGSVSTLKIQRTQQEDSAVYLCASSPGPVNTGELFFGEGSRLTVL.

This clonotype was counted only a few times. The chain uses TRBV6-1 and TRBJ1-1; 9 nucleotides align to TRBD1. This CDR3 has 17 amino acids. V was clipped by 1 base and J by 3 bases; unmatched bases: 9. CDR1 and CDR2 from the germline V gene are MNHNS and SASEGT. CDR3 in amino acids: CASSEGGQGPLDTEAFF. The CDR3 nucleotides read TGTGCCAGCAGTGAAGGGGGACAGGGTCCTCTGGACACTGAAGCTTTCTTT.

V usage is TRBV7-9 and J usage is TRBJ2-5; TRBD2 might be the D (6 bases). Trimming took 8 bases from V and 2 from J, leaving 9 bases between them. Germline CDR1 SEHNR, CDR2 FQNEAQ (reference sequence). The CDR3 has 12 amino acids. The CDR3 protein is CASGGIQETQYF. In DNA form, the CDR3 reads TGTGCCAGCGGGGGGATACAAGAGACCCAGTACTTC.

The chain is built from TRBV4-1 and TRBJ2-5; D remains ambiguous. This CDR3 is 15 amino acids long. V dropped 0 bases and J dropped 3 bases, with 11 bases sitting between them. CDR1 is MGHRA, CDR2 YSYEKL, per germline. The CDR3 region has the DNA TGCGCCAGCAGCCAAGACTGGGGAAGGGAAGAGACCCAGTACTTC. Protein sequence: CASSQDWGREETQYF.

The chain is built from TRBV5-4 and TRBJ2-7, with 9 bases lining up with TRBD1. Germline loops: CDR1 SGHNT, CDR2 YYREEE (reference sequence). J was trimmed by 6 bases and V by 4 bases; bases with no gene match: 20. CDR3 size: 18 residues. Here the CDR3 reads CASSDRGKLRESFGEQYF. DNA for the CDR3: TGTGCCAGCAGCGACAGGGGGAAACTGCGGGAGAGTTTTGGCGAGCAGTACTTC.

This clonotype appeared a few times. The gene calls are TRBV7-9 and TRBJ1-1; perhaps TRBD1 as D (6 bases). The CDR3 has 17 residues. Germline lookup yields CDR1 SEHNR and CDR2 FQNEAQ (reference sequence). The V end was cut by 1 base, the J end by 6 bases, with 21 bases between. CDR3 in amino acids: CASSLGGLGMVNAEAFF. DNA for the CDR3: TGTGCCAGCAGCTTAGGGGGGCTTGGTATGGTAAACGCTGAAGCTTTCTTT. Together with reference TRBV7-9 and TRBJ1-1, the CDR3 gives the full variable domain: DTGVSQNPRHKITKRGQNVTFRCDPISEHNRLYWYRQTLGQGPEFLTYFQNEAQLEKSRLLSDRFSAERPKGSFSTLEIQRTEQGDSAMYLCASSLGGLGMVNAEAFFGQGTRLTVV.

This clonotype was picked up a small number of times. The rearrangement uses TRBV6-5 and TRBJ2-3, with 16 bases fitting TRBD2. This CDR3 has 20 amino acids. Trimming removed 0 bases from V and 1 base from J; junction bases left unmatched: 7. Per germline, CDR1 MNHEY and CDR2 SVGAGI. The CDR3: CASSYSDPGLAGGGTDTQYF. CDR3 coding DNA: TGTGCCAGCAGTTACTCGGACCCGGGACTAGCGGGAGGGGGCACAGATACGCAGTATTTT.

CDR3 region: CASSRGQSTIQETQYF. CDR3 in DNA: TGTGCCAGCAGTCGCGGACAGTCCACAATCCAAGAGACCCAGTACTTC. The V call is TRBV27, the J call TRBJ2-5; tentative D call: TRBD1 (6 bases). The CDR3 extends over 16 amino acids. Germline lookup yields CDR1 MNHEY and CDR2 SMNVEV (reference sequence). The V end lost 5 bases, the J end lost 1 base, and 17 bases lay between the germline ends.

This clonotype turned up a few times. The V gene is TRBV6-5, the J gene TRBJ1-2; 8 bases fit TRBD1. V lost 6 bases, J lost 4 bases, and 13 bases stayed unmatched. Looked up from germline, CDR1 is MNHEY and CDR2 is SVGAGI. The CDR3 has 16 residues. The CDR3 region has the DNA TGTGCCAGCAGCTTTGGACAGGGCCTGAACCTCTATGGCTACACCTTC. Translated: CASSFGQGLNLYGYTF.

The chain links TRBV28 to TRBJ1-2, with a tentative D call TRBD1 (5 bases). The CDR3 length is 14 residues. Germline values: CDR1 MDHEN, CDR2 SYDVKM. The V gene lost 1 base and the J gene lost 6 bases, with 12 bases spanning the gap. DNA of the CDR3: TGTGCCAGCAGTTTATCAGGACACCCTGATGGCTACACCTTC. Protein sequence: CASSLSGHPDGYTF.

In its sample, this clonotype was seen a few times. The rearrangement joins TRBV7-6 to TRBJ2-2, with D hard to call. The CDR3 is made up of 16 amino acids. Trimming cost V 1 base and J 4 bases, with 13 bases left between them. Germline CDR1 SGHVS, CDR2 FNYEAQ. CDR3 in amino acids: CASSLGPGESTGELFF. In DNA form, the CDR3 reads TGTGCCAGCAGCTTAGGACCAGGAGAAAGCACCGGGGAGCTGTTTTTT.

This chain connects TRBV6-4 to TRBJ2-6; D unclear. CDR1 MRHNA and CDR2 SNTAGT come from the germline V gene. The CDR3 consists of 15 residues. V lost 2 bases and J 1 base, leaving 6 bases between the germline ends. CDR3 nucleotide sequence: TGTGCCAGCAGTGACACCCAGTCTGGGGCCAACGTCCTGACTTTC. This gives the protein CASSDTQSGANVLTF.

This clonotype was seen a few times. V and J are TRBV5-6 and TRBJ1-1; TRBD1 matches 7 bases. After removal of 4 bases from V and 1 base from J, the junction contained 4 bases not matched to a gene. The CDR3 extends over 14 amino acids. CDR1 is SGHDT and CDR2 is YYEEEE in the germline V gene. The CDR3 protein is CASSSRDRNTEAFF. The CDR3 DNA follows: TGTGCCAGCAGCAGTCGGGACAGGAACACTGAAGCTTTCTTT.

The J gene is TRBJ2-3, the V gene TRBV27, with D maybe TRBD2 (5 bases). The CDR3 is 12 residues long. Germline lookup yields CDR1 MNHEY and CDR2 SMNVEV (reference sequence). Trimming pared 5 bases from V and 7 bases from J, leaving 10 bases between. The CDR3 loop is CASSLDGNTQYF. In DNA form, the CDR3 reads TGTGCCAGCAGTCTGGACGGGAATACGCAGTATTTT.

This clonotype was detected only a few times. The chain uses TRBV7-9 and TRBJ1-6; D is uncertain. This CDR3 has 13 amino acids. Per the germline V gene, CDR1 is SEHNR and CDR2 is FQNEAQ (reference sequence). Trimming removed 5 bases at V and 4 bases at J, with 6 bases between. The CDR3 is CASSDGYNSPLHF. The CDR3 coding sequence is TGTGCCAGCAGCGACGGGTATAATTCACCCCTCCACTTT.

There are a few counts of this clonotype. The gene calls are TRBV7-9 and TRBJ2-7; D is perhaps TRBD1 (7 bases). Germline CDR1 is SEHNR and CDR2 is FQNEAQ (reference sequence). CDR3 size: 15 residues. V lost 8 bases, J lost 1 base, and 18 bases lay in between. The CDR3 protein is CASPPGAGGSYEQYF. The CDR3 DNA reads as TGTGCCAGCCCCCCGGGGGCAGGGGGGTCCTACGAGCAGTACTTC.

This clonotype was recorded once. V is TRBV29-1 and J is TRBJ2-7; D possibly matches TRBD1 or TRBD2 (5 bases each). Trimming cost V 0 bases and J 0 bases, with 9 bases left between them. Germline V gene lookup returns CDR1 SQVTM and CDR2 ANQGSEA. This CDR3 is built from 14 residues. The CDR3 nucleotides read TGCAGCGTTGAAGATGAGGGGAACTCCTACGAGCAGTACTTC. Amino acid sequence: CSVEDEGNSYEQYF.

This CDR3 reads CASSEGYPSGANVLTF. CDR3 DNA sequence: TGTGCCAGCAGCGAGGGCTACCCCTCTGGGGCCAACGTCCTGACTTTC. The rearrangement uses TRBV9 and TRBJ2-6; D not certain. Trimming removed 3 bases from V and 0 bases from J, with 10 bases in between. Germline lookup yields CDR1 SGDLS and CDR2 YYNGEE. The CDR3 is 16 amino acids.

V gene TRBV18 combines with J gene TRBJ1-1, with D possibly being TRBD1 (5 bases). Germline loops: CDR1 KGHSH, CDR2 LQKENI. V lost 4 bases and J lost 0, with 15 bases in between. This CDR3 region has 16 residues. CDR3 coding DNA: TGTGCCAGCTCACTATATGACAGACTCATGAACACTGAAGCTTTCTTT. Translation: CASSLYDRLMNTEAFF.

This clonotype was seen a handful of times. The CDR3 is CASSPDMAKAFF. CDR3 in DNA: TGTGCCAGCAGCCCGGACATGGCGAAAGCTTTCTTT. V usage is TRBV6-5 and J usage is TRBJ1-1; a possible D gene is TRBD1 (5 bases). This CDR3 region has 12 residues. The V end lost 6 bases, the J end lost 9 bases, and 14 bases lay between the germline ends. The germline V gene has CDR1 MNHEY and CDR2 SVGAGI.

This clonotype was seen a handful of times. This chain uses TRBV11-2 with TRBJ2-5; TRBD2 agrees at 11 bases. V was pared by 4 bases and J by 5 bases, with 6 bases of the junction left unmatched. The CDR3 covers 15 residues. Germline V gives CDR1 SGHAT, CDR2 FQNNGV. The CDR3 sequence: CASSWGLADSETQYF. In DNA form, the CDR3 reads TGTGCCAGCAGCTGGGGACTAGCGGATAGTGAGACCCAGTACTTC.

The chain is built from TRBV7-9 and TRBJ2-1; TRBD2 matches at 8 bases. Trimming removed 5 bases from V and 4 bases from J; junction bases left unmatched: 10. Germline V gives CDR1 SEHNR, CDR2 FQNEAQ (reference sequence). The CDR3 is made up of 16 amino acids. As DNA, the CDR3 is TGTGCCAGCAGCACTGTACTAGCGGCCCATTACAATGAGCAGTTCTTC. Translating gives CASSTVLAAHYNEQFF.

V is TRBV29-1 and J is TRBJ2-6; D not certain. CDR1 and CDR2 from the germline V gene are SQVTM and ANQGSEA. V was pared by 6 bases and J by 1 base, with 10 bases between. The CDR3 has 14 amino acids. CDR3: CSVLRDSGANVLTF. CDR3 in DNA: TGCAGCGTCCTCAGAGATTCTGGGGCCAACGTCCTGACTTTC.

This clonotype was picked up a small number of times. The gene calls are TRBV29-1 and TRBJ2-7; D gene unclear. CDR3 length: 13 residues. The germline V gene has CDR1 SQVTM and CDR2 ANQGSEA. Trimming took 7 bases from V and 1 from J, leaving 14 bases between them. The CDR3 bases are TGCAGCGCCCTCTCGGGCGATTCCTACGAGCAGTACTTC. Its protein product is CSALSGDSYEQYF.

The chain recombines TRBV24-1 with TRBJ2-1; no clear D gene. CDR3 size: 13 residues. Germline CDR1 KGHDR, CDR2 SFDVKD. Trimming pared 3 bases from V and 6 bases from J, leaving 8 bases between. The DNA of the CDR3 is TGTGCCACCAGTGATCAGTCAGGCAATGAGCAGTTCTTC. Amino acids: CATSDQSGNEQFF.

The CDR3 is CASSLLGGLSYEQYF. CDR3 DNA sequence: TGTGCCAGCAGTTTGTTAGGGGGGCTCTCCTACGAGCAGTACTTC. The J gene is TRBJ2-7, the V gene TRBV27; D possibly uses TRBD1 or TRBD2 (6 bases each). The germline CDR1 and CDR2 sequences are MNHEY and SMNVEV (reference sequence). The CDR3 consists of 15 residues. Trimming stripped 3 bases from V and 0 bases from J, with 12 bases between.

This clonotype was observed a few times. J is TRBJ2-7 and V is TRBV5-1; 8 nucleotides agree with TRBD2. This CDR3 is 13 amino acids long. V shed 2 bases and J 3 bases; nucleotides not matched to a gene: 1. CDR1 is SGHRS and CDR2 is YFSETQ in the germline V gene. CDR3 sequence (DNA): TGCGCCAGCAGCTTCCGGGAGGGCTACGAGCAGTACTTC. Protein sequence: CASSFREGYEQYF. Full variable domain (outside the CDR3, taken from reference TRBV5-1 and TRBJ2-7): KAGVTQTPRYLIKTRGQQVTLSCSPISGHRSVSWYQQTPGQGLQFLFEYFSETQRNKGNFPGRFSGRQFSNSRSEMNVSTLELGDSALYLCASSFREGYEQYFGPGTRLTVT.

This chain's CDR3 is CAWSVTGGADTQYF. CDR3 coding DNA: TGTGCCTGGAGTGTAACGGGGGGGGCCGATACGCAGTATTTT. The chain carries TRBV30 and TRBJ2-3; 8 nucleotides align to TRBD2. Germline CDR1 and CDR2: GTSNPN and SVGIG (reference sequence). The CDR3 length is 14 residues. J was trimmed by 6 bases and V by 0 bases; bases with no gene match: 5.